The rows below give T cell receptor beta chains drawn from one sample of a study of T cells in Graves' hyperthyroidism and ophthalmopathy. TCRdb independently ran MiXCR on the multiplex PCR reads; one entry per CDR3 protein. The table has about 560,000 distinct CDR3 sequences, about 45% seen once. The sample comprised peripheral blood or thyroid tissue (not recorded which). Receptors were obtained from a woman younger than 30 with Graves' hyperthyroidism. Each CDR3 is given with its conserved first and last residue. A D gene is named only where the DNA matches it firmly. For some rows the clone size is stated as once, few or many, or as a class when expanded; others skip it.

size,J,D,length,V,CDR3,DNA
NA,TRBJ2-5,NA,15,TRBV6-5,CASSYSVRESETQYF,TGTGCCAGCAGTTACTCGGTTCGGGAGTCGGAGACCCAGTACTTC
NA,TRBJ2-7,TRBD1,17,TRBV7-8,CASSSAPDRAPSYEQYF,TGTGCCAGCAGCTCAGCCCCGGACAGGGCCCCATCCTACGAGCAGTACTTC
NA,TRBJ2-7,TRBD1,15,TRBV6-2/TRBV6-3,CASSSKQGTEYEQYF,TGTGCCAGCAGTTCCAAACAGGGGACGGAGTACGAGCAGTACTTC
few,TRBJ1-6,TRBD1,16,TRBV6-5,CASSYVPGQHNSPLHF,TGTGCCAGCAGTTACGTACCGGGACAGCACAATTCACCCCTCCACTTT
NA,TRBJ1-1,NA,16,TRBV7-3,CASSSSRLAANTEAFF,TGTGCCAGCAGCTCTTCCCGCTTGGCGGCGAACACTGAAGCTTTCTTT
once,TRBJ2-5,TRBD2,15,TRBV29-1,CSVDGLAGVLETQYF,TGCAGCGTTGACGGACTAGCGGGAGTGTTGGAGACCCAGTACTTC
few,TRBJ2-7,NA,15,TRBV5-1,CASSQVLGASYEQYF,TGTGCCAGCAGCCAAGTTCTCGGGGCGTCCTACGAGCAGTACTTC
NA,TRBJ1-2,NA,13,TRBV2,CASIVGRAYGYTF,TGTGCCAGCATTGTCGGCAGGGCCTATGGCTACACCTTC
NA,TRBJ1-2,TRBD1,16,TRBV20-1,CSARDRDRAFGYGYTF,TGCAGTGCTAGAGATCGGGACAGGGCCTTTGGGTATGGCTACACCTTC
NA,TRBJ2-7,NA,13,TRBV29-1,CSVSSGRSYEQYF,TGCAGCGTTTCGTCAGGTCGCTCCTACGAGCAGTACTTC
NA,TRBJ1-6,TRBD1,14,TRBV20-1,CSALGTGIDSPLHF,TGCAGTGCTCTGGGGACAGGGATCGATTCACCCCTCCACTTT
many,TRBJ2-2,NA,14,TRBV24-1,CATERTTNTGELFF,TGTGCCACCGAACGGACCACGAACACCGGGGAGCTGTTTTTT
many,TRBJ1-6,NA,15,TRBV9,CASSVARGSNSPLHF,TGTGCCAGCAGCGTAGCTCGGGGGAGTAATTCACCCCTCCACTTT
many,TRBJ1-2,NA,14,TRBV24-1,CATSDFTGVYGYTF,TGTGCCACCAGTGATTTTACGGGGGTCTATGGCTACACCTTC
few,TRBJ2-5,NA,14,TRBV4-1,CASSHPWLQETQYF,TGCGCCAGCAGCCACCCGTGGCTCCAAGAGACCCAGTACTTC
NA,TRBJ2-5,NA,13,TRBV7-9,CASSWDVGKTQYF,TGTGCCAGCAGCTGGGACGTAGGGAAGACCCAGTACTTC
few,TRBJ2-7,NA,12,TRBV7-2,CASSLNRDEQYF,TGTGCCAGCAGCCTTAATAGGGACGAGCAGTACTTC
NA,TRBJ1-2,TRBD1,17,TRBV10-3,CASRKTGTGHLLYGYTF,TGTGCCAGCAGGAAGACCGGGACAGGACATCTTCTCTATGGCTACACCTTC
few,TRBJ1-5,NA,14,TRBV12-3/TRBV12-4,CASSLSGYQQPQHF,TGTGCCAGCAGTTTGTCAGGGTACCAGCAGCCCCAGCATTTT
once,TRBJ2-7,TRBD2,15,TRBV19,CASSTLAGSSYEQYF,TGTGCCAGTAGTACGCTAGCGGGAAGCTCCTACGAGCAGTACTTC
once,TRBJ2-7,NA,13,TRBV7-2,CASSQAGKGEQYF,TGTGCCAGCAGCCAAGCTGGGAAGGGGGAGCAGTACTTC
NA,TRBJ1-1,NA,16,TRBV25-1,CASSARSGNMNTEAFF,TGTGCCAGCAGTGCTAGATCGGGAAATATGAACACTGAAGCTTTCTTT
NA,TRBJ2-7,TRBD1,11,TRBV29-1,CSRDSRYEQYF,TGCAGCCGGGACAGTCGCTACGAGCAGTACTTC
NA,TRBJ2-7,NA,15,TRBV2,CASTRNSGSSYEQYF,TGTGCCAGCACCCGGAATAGCGGAAGCTCCTACGAGCAGTACTTC
once,TRBJ2-6,TRBD1,15,TRBV7-2,CASRQGAAGANVLTF,TGTGCCAGCAGACAGGGGGCTGCTGGGGCCAACGTCCTGACTTTC
few,TRBJ2-7,TRBD1,15,TRBV7-6,CASSLEQGAGYEQYF,TGTGCCAGCAGCTTAGAACAGGGGGCGGGTTACGAGCAGTACTTC
NA,TRBJ1-4,NA,15,TRBV7-2,CASSLGAGEREKLFF,TGTGCCAGCAGCTTAGGCGCAGGGGAGCGGGAAAAACTGTTTTTT
many,TRBJ1-2,NA,13,TRBV19,CASSLTADYGYTF,TGTGCCAGTAGTCTCACGGCGGACTATGGCTACACCTTC
NA,TRBJ1-1,NA,16,TRBV7-2,CASSPGLVRGDPEAFF,TGCGCCAGCAGCCCCGGTCTGGTCCGAGGGGACCCTGAAGCTTTCTTT
many,TRBJ2-5,TRBD2,14,TRBV7-9,CASSLAGTQETQYF,TGTGCCAGCAGCCTAGCGGGGACTCAAGAGACCCAGTACTTC
many,TRBJ2-2,NA,15,TRBV7-8,CASSLVIGDTGELFF,TGTGCCAGCAGCTTAGTGATCGGCGACACCGGGGAGCTGTTTTTT
many,TRBJ2-6,NA,14,TRBV7-2,CASTVGSGANVLTF,TGTGCCAGCACCGTAGGGTCTGGGGCCAACGTCCTGACTTTC
few,TRBJ2-7,TRBD2,16,TRBV20-1,CSATGLAGGLPYEQYF,TGCAGTGCTACGGGACTAGCGGGAGGGCTTCCCTACGAGCAGTACTTC
NA,TRBJ2-7,NA,15,TRBV6-1,CATRAPRESLYEQYF,TGTGCCACCAGAGCCCCCAGGGAGTCCCTCTACGAGCAGTACTTC
NA,TRBJ1-1,TRBD1,15,TRBV24-1,CATSDPGTASSEAFF,TGTGCCACCAGTGATCCCGGGACAGCCTCCAGTGAAGCTTTCTTT
NA,TRBJ2-7,TRBD1,14,TRBV7-9,CASSLRQGIYEQYF,TGTGCCAGCAGCTTAAGACAGGGGATCTACGAGCAGTACTTC
NA,TRBJ2-7,TRBD2,17,TRBV7-3,CASSPGLAGGSTYEQYF,TGTGCCAGCAGCCCCGGACTAGCGGGAGGTTCAACCTACGAGCAGTACTTC
many,TRBJ1-1,NA,10,TRBV9,CASSVGYAFF,TGTGCCAGCAGCGTAGGGTATGCTTTCTTT
NA,TRBJ1-6,NA,11,TRBV7-2,CASSFLSPLHF,TGTGCCAGCAGCTTTCTTTCACCCCTCCACTTT
few,TRBJ1-2,NA,13,TRBV14,CASSRGLSDGYTF,TGTGCCAGCAGCCGGGGACTTTCTGATGGCTACACCTTC
NA,TRBJ1-1,NA,12,TRBV5-4,CATSKRNTEAFF,TGTGCCACCAGTAAGAGGAACACTGAAGCTTTCTTT
NA,TRBJ2-7,TRBD1,15,TRBV2,CASSVGQARNYEQYF,TGTGCCAGCAGTGTAGGACAGGCTAGGAACTACGAGCAGTACTTC
few,TRBJ2-3,NA,12,TRBV29-1,CSVGGGTDTQYF,TGCAGCGTTGGCGGAGGCACAGATACGCAGTATTTT